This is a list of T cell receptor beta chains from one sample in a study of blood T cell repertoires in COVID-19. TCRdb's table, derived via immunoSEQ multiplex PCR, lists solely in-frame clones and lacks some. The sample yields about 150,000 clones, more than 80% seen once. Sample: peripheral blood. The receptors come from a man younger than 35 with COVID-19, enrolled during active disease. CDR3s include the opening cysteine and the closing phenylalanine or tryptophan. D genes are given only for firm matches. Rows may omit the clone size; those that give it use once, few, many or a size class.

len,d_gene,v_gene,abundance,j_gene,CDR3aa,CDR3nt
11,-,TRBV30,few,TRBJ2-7,CAWRLLYEQYF,TGTGCCTGGAGACTATTGTACGAGCAGTACTTC
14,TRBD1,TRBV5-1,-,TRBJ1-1,CASSLAGQDTEAFF,TGCGCCAGCAGCCTGGCCGGACAGGACACTGAAGCTTTCTTT
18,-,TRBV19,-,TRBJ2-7,CASSIGIGVPGMDYEQYF,TGTGCCAGTAGTATAGGTATAGGGGTCCCTGGGATGGACTACGAGCAGTACTTC
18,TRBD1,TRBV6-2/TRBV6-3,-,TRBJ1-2,CASSSVRDSVTQNYGYTF,TGTGCCAGCAGCTCCGTCCGGGACAGTGTGACCCAAAACTATGGCTACACCTTC
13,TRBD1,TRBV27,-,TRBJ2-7,CASSKGQPYEQYF,TGTGCCAGCAGTAAGGGACAGCCCTACGAGCAGTACTTC
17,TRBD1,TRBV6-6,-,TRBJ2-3,CASSQSGQGINRDTQYF,TGTGCCAGCAGTCAATCGGGACAGGGCATAAATCGAGATACGCAGTATTTT
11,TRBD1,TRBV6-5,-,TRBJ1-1,CASSRDSKAFF,TGTGCCAGCAGTAGGGACAGTAAAGCTTTCTTT
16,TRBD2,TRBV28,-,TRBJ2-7,CASSLFRGVRSYEQYF,TGTGCCAGCAGTTTATTTCGGGGGGTTCGGTCCTACGAGCAGTACTTC
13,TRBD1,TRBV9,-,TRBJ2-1,CASRANRGAEQFF,TGTGCCAGCAGGGCTAACAGGGGGGCTGAGCAGTTCTTC
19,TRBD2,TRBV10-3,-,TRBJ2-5,CAISDRGHSGLAEQETQYF,TGTGCCATCAGTGATCGGGGACATTCGGGACTAGCGGAGCAAGAGACCCAGTACTTC
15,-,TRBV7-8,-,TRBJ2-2,CASSLLAGRTGELFF,TGTGCCAGCAGCTTATTAGCAGGGCGCACCGGGGAGCTGTTTTTT
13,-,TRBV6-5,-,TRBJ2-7,CASSYSIRYEQYF,TGTGCCAGCAGTTACTCTATCCGTTACGAGCAGTACTTC
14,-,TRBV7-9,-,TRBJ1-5,CASSLGGVNQPQHF,TGTGCCAGCAGCTTAGGCGGGGTGAATCAGCCCCAGCATTTT
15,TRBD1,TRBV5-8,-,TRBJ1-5,CASSLWTGARQPQHF,TGTGCCAGCAGCTTGTGGACAGGGGCCAGACAGCCCCAGCATTTT
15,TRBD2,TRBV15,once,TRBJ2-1,CATSISGRGLNEQFF,TGTGCCACCAGCATTAGCGGGAGGGGGCTCAATGAGCAGTTCTTC
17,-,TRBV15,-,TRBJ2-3,CATSNPAERISTDTQYF,TGTGCCACCAGCAATCCGGCAGAGCGGATTAGCACAGATACGCAGTATTTT
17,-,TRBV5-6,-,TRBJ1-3,CASSLIGRPISGNTIYF,TGTGCCAGCAGCTTGATTGGCAGGCCCATCTCTGGAAACACCATATATTTT
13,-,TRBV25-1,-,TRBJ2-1,CASRLGPGNEQFF,TGTGCCAGCCGACTAGGTCCTGGGAATGAGCAGTTCTTC
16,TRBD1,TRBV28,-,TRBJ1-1,CASRDAGTGMNTEAFF,TGTGCCAGCAGGGATGCCGGGACAGGGATGAACACTGAAGCTTTCTTT
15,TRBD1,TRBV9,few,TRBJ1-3,CASSTGQGPGNTIYF,TGTGCCAGCAGCACGGGACAGGGGCCTGGAAACACCATATATTTT
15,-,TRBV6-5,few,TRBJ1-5,CASRPQGPSNQPQHF,TGTGCCAGCAGGCCTCAGGGGCCCTCCAATCAGCCCCAGCATTTT
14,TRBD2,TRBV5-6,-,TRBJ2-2,CASSRGGRTGELFF,TGTGCCAGCAGCCGCGGGGGGCGCACCGGGGAGCTGTTTTTT
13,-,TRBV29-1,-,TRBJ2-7,CSARDTDSYEQYF,TGCAGCGCCCGGGACACCGACTCCTACGAGCAGTACTTC
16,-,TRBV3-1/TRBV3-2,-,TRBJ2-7,CASSPLLGARNYEQYF,TGTGCCAGCAGCCCTTTACTCGGAGCGAGAAACTACGAGCAGTACTTC
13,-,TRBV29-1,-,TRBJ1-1,CSVRRGQTTEAFF,TGCAGCGTTCGAAGGGGACAAACCACTGAAGCTTTCTTT
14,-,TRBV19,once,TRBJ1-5,CASQSGGLGQPQHF,TGTGCCAGTCAATCGGGGGGCCTCGGTCAGCCCCAGCATTTT
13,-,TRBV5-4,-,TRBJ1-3,CASSLVGGNTIYF,TGTGCCAGCAGCTTGGTGGGCGGAAACACCATATATTTT
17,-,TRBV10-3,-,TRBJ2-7,CAISEASHPTRSYEQYF,TGTGCCATCAGTGAGGCGAGCCATCCCACCCGCTCCTACGAGCAGTACTTC
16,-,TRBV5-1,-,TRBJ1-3,CASSSGGGSSGNTIYF,TGCGCCAGCAGCTCCGGGGGGGGGTCCTCTGGAAACACCATATATTTT
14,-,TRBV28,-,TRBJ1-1,CASSSRVWNTEAFF,TGTGCCAGCAGTTCCAGGGTCTGGAACACTGAAGCTTTCTTT
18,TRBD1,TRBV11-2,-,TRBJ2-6,CASSFSTGAVSGANVLTF,TGTGCCAGCAGCTTTTCGACAGGGGCTGTATCTGGGGCCAACGTCCTGACTTTC
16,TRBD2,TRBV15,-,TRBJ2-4,CATSRDWSFTGGIQYF,TGTGCCACCAGCAGAGATTGGTCTTTTACGGGGGGCATTCAGTACTTC
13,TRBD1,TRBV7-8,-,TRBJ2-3,CASSPTGADTQYF,TGTGCCAGCAGTCCGACAGGGGCAGATACGCAGTATTTT
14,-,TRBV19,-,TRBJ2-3,CASNARQSTDTQYF,TGTGCCAGTAACGCGAGACAGAGCACAGATACGCAGTATTTT
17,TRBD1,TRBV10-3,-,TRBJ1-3,CAISLGQVMSSGNTIYF,TGTGCCATCAGTTTAGGACAGGTCATGAGCTCTGGAAACACCATATATTTT
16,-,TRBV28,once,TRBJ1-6,CASSNTRSSYNSPLHF,TGTGCCAGCAGCAACACTAGGAGCTCCTATAATTCACCCCTCCACTTT
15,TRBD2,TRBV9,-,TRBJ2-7,CASSVASGGSYEQYF,TGTGCCAGCAGCGTAGCTAGCGGGGGTTCCTACGAGCAGTACTTC
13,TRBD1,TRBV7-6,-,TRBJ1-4,CASSLGQEEKLLF,TGTGCCAGCAGCTTGGGACAGGAGGAAAAACTGCTTTTT
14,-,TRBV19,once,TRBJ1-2,CASSTTTGIYGYTF,TGTGCCAGTAGTACCACGACAGGTATCTATGGCTACACCTTC
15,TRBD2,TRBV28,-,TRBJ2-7,CASSQRLAFAYEQYF,TGTGCCAGCAGTCAAAGACTAGCGTTCGCCTACGAGCAGTACTTC
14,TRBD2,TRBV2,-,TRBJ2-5,CASKGLAIQETQYF,TGTGCCAGCAAGGGACTAGCGATACAAGAGACCCAGTACTTC
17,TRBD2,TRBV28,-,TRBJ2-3,CASSLGFTSGRLGTQYF,TGTGCCAGCAGTTTAGGCTTCACTAGCGGGAGGTTGGGTACGCAGTATTTT
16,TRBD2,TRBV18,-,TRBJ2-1,CASSPPAGEKWGEQFF,TGTGCCAGCTCACCACCGGCGGGAGAAAAGTGGGGTGAGCAGTTCTTC
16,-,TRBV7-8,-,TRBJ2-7,CASSFRGRSHLYEQYF,TGTGCCAGCAGCTTCAGGGGCAGGAGCCACCTCTACGAGCAGTACTTC
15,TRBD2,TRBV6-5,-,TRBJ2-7,CASSPPGLAGREQYF,TGTGCCAGCAGTCCTCCGGGACTAGCGGGAAGGGAGCAGTACTTC
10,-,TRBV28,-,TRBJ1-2,CASGDTGYTF,TGTGCCAGCGGGGACACGGGCTACACCTTC